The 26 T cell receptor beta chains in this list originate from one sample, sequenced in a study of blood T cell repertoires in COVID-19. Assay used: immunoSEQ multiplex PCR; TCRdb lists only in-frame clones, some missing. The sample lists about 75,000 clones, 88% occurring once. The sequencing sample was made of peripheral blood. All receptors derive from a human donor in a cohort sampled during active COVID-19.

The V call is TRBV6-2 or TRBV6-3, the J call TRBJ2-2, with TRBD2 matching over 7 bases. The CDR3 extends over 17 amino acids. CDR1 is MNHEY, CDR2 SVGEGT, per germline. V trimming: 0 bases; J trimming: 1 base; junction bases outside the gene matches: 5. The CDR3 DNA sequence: TGTGCCAGCAGTTACTCAGGGCTAGCGGTGAACACCGGGGAGCTGTTTTTT. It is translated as CASSYSGLAVNTGELFF.

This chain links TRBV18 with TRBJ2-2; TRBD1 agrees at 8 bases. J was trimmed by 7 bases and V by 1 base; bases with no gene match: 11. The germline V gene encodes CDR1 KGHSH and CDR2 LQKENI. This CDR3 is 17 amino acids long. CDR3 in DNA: TGTGCCAGCTCACCACGGAGAGGACAGGGTGTTGTCGGGGAGCTGTTTTTT. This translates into CASSPRRGQGVVGELFF.

The CDR3, as DNA: TGTGCCAGCAGCTCCGGGGGGACAATCGGTTATGGCTACACCTTC. As protein: CASSSGGTIGYGYTF. This chain uses TRBV7-2 with TRBJ1-2, with TRBD1 as a possible D gene (6 bases). Trimming removed 4 bases from V and 5 bases from J, with 17 bases in between. Germline CDR1 SGHTA, CDR2 FQGNSA. CDR3 length equals 15 residues.

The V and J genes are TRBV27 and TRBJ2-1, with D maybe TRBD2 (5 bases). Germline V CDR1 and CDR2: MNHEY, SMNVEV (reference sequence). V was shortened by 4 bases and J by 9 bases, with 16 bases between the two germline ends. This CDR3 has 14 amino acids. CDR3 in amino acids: CASSWEMVYGEQFF. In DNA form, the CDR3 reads TGTGCCAGCAGTTGGGAGATGGTCTATGGTGAGCAGTTCTTC.

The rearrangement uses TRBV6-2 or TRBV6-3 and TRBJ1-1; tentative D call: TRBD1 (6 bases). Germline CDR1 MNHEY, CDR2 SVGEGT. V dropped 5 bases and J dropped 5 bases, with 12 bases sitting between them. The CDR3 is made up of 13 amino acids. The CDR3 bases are TGTGCCAGCAGTGCACAGGGAGAGACTGAAGCTTTCTTT. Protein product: CASSAQGETEAFF.

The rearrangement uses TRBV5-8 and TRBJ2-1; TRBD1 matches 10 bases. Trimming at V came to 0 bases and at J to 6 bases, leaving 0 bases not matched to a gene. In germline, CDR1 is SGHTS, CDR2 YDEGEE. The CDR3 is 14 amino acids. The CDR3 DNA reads TGTGCCAGCAGCTTGGGGACAGGGGGCAATGAGCAGTTCTTC. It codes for CASSLGTGGNEQFF.

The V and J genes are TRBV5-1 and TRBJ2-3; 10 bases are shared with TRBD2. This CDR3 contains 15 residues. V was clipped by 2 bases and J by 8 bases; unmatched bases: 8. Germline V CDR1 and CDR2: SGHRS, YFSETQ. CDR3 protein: CASSFVERGGGTQYF. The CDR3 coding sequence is TGCGCCAGCAGCTTTGTTGAGCGGGGGGGCGGTACGCAGTATTTT.

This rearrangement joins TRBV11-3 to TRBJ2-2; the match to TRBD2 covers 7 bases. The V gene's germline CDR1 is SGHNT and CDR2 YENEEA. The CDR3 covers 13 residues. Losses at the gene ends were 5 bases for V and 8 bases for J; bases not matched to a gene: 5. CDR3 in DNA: TGTGCCAGCAGCCGGGACTACCGGGGGGAGCTGTTTTTT. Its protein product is CASSRDYRGELFF.

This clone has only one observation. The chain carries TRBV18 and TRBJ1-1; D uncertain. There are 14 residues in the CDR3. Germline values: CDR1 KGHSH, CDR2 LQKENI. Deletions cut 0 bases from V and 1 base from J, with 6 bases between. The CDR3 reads CASSPPGRNTEAFF. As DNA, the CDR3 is TGTGCCAGCTCACCACCAGGGAGGAACACTGAAGCTTTCTTT. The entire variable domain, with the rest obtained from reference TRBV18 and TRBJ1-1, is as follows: NAGVMQNPRHLVRRRGQEARLRCSPMKGHSHVYWYRQLPEEGLKFMVYLQKENIIDESGMPKERFSAEFPKEGPSILRIQQVVRGDSAAYFCASSPPGRNTEAFFGQGTRLTVV.

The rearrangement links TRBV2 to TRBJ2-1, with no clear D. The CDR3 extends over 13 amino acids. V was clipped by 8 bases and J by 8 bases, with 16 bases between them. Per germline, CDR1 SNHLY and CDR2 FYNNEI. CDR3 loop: CASAPSTSYEQFF. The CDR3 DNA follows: TGTGCCAGCGCCCCCTCGACATCTTATGAGCAGTTCTTC.

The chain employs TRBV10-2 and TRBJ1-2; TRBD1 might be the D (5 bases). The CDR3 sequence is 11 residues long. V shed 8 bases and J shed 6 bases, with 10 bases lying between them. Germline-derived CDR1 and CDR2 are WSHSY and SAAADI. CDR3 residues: CASLGLDGYTF. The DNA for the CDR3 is TGCGCCAGCTTGGGACTTGATGGCTACACCTTC.

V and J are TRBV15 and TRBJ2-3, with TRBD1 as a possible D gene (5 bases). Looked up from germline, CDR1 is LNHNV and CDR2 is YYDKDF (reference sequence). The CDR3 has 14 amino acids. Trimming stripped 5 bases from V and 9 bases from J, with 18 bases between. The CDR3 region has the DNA TGTGCCACCAGCCGACAGAACCTAGTGGACACGCAGTATTTT. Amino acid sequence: CATSRQNLVDTQYF.

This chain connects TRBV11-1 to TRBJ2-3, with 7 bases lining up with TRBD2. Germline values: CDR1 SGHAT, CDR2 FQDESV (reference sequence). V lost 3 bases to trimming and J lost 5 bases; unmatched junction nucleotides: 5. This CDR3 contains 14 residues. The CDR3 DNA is TGTGCCAGCAGCTTTGCGGGAGCGGGAGATACGCAGTATTTT. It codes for CASSFAGAGDTQYF.

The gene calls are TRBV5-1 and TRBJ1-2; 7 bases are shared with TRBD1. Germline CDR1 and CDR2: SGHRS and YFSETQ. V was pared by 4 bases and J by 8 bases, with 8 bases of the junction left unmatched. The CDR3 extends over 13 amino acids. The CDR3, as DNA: TGCGCCAGCAGCCCAACAGGGGATCTGGGCTACACCTTC. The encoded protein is CASSPTGDLGYTF.

CDR3 coding DNA: TGTGCCAGCTCACCACTCGACAGGGGCGCTGAAGCTTTCTTT. This gives the protein CASSPLDRGAEAFF. The chain is built from TRBV18 and TRBJ1-1; 8 nucleotides agree with TRBD1. CDR1 is KGHSH and CDR2 is LQKENI in the germline V gene. Trimming at V came to 1 base and at J to 6 bases, leaving 4 bases not matched to a gene. The CDR3 extends over 14 amino acids.

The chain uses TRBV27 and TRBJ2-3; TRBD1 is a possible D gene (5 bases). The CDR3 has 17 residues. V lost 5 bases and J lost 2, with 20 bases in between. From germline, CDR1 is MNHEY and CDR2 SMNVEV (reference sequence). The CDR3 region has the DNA TGTGCCAGCAGTAAAACACCGCTCAGGGTCTACACAGATACGCAGTATTTT. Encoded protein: CASSKTPLRVYTDTQYF.

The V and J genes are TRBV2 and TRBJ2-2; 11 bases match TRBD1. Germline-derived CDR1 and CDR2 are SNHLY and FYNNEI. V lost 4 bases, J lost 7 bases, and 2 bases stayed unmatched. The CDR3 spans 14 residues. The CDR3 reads CASSGTGGIGELFF. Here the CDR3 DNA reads TGTGCCAGCAGTGGGACAGGGGGCATCGGGGAGCTGTTTTTT. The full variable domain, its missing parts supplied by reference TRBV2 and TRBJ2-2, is EPEVTQTPSHQVTQMGQEVILRCVPISNHLYFYWYRQILGQKVEFLVSFYNNEISEKSEIFDDQFSVERPDGSNFTLKIRSTKLEDSAMYFCASSGTGGIGELFFGEGSRLTVL.

The CDR3: CASSSAIYRGSVYNEQFF. CDR3 DNA sequence: TGTGCCAGCAGCTCAGCAATATACAGGGGGAGCGTCTACAATGAGCAGTTCTTC. The V gene is TRBV7-8, the J gene TRBJ2-1; 8 nucleotides agree with TRBD1. The V segment lost 4 bases and the J segment 3 bases; nucleotides outside the gene matches: 14. The CDR3 extends over 18 amino acids. Germline V gene data show CDR1 as SGHVS and CDR2 as FQNEAQ.

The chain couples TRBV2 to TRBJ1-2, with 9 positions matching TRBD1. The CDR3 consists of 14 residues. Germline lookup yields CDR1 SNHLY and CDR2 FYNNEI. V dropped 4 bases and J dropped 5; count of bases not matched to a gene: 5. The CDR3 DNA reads TGTGCCAGCAGTGGACAGGGGGTTAAATATGGCTACACCTTC. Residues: CASSGQGVKYGYTF. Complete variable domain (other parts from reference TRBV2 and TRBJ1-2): EPEVTQTPSHQVTQMGQEVILRCVPISNHLYFYWYRQILGQKVEFLVSFYNNEISEKSEIFDDQFSVERPDGSNFTLKIRSTKLEDSAMYFCASSGQGVKYGYTFGSGTRLTVV.

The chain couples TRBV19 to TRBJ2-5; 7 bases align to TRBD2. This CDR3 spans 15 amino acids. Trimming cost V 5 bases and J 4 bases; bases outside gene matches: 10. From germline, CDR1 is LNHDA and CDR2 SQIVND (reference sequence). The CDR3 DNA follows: TGTGCCAGTAGTCCCACCGGGACTACCATAGAGACCCAGTACTTC. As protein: CASSPTGTTIETQYF.

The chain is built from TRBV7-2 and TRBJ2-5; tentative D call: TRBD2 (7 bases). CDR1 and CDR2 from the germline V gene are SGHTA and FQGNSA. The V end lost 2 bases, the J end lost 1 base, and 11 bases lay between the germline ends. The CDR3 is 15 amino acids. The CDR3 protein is CASSLWGGRQETQYF. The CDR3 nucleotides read TGTGCCAGCAGCTTATGGGGGGGCCGCCAAGAGACCCAGTACTTC.

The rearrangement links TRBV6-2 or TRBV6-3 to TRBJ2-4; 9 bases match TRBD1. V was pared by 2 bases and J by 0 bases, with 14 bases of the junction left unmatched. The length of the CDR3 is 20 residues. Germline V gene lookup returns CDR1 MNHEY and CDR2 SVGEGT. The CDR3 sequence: CASSYMRDRVGGAAKNIQYF. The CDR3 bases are TGTGCCAGCAGTTACATGAGGGACAGGGTTGGAGGTGCAGCCAAAAACATTCAGTACTTC.

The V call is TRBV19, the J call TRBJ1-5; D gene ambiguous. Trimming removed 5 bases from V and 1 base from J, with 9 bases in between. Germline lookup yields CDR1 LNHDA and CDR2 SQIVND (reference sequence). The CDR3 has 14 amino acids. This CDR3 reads CASSPTQSNQPQHF. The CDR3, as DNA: TGTGCCAGTAGTCCCACGCAGAGCAATCAGCCCCAGCATTTT.

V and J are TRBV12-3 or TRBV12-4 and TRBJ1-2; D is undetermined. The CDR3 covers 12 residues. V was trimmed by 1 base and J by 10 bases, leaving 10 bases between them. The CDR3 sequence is CASSLGQLDYTF. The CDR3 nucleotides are TGTGCCAGCAGTTTAGGGCAACTAGACTACACCTTC.

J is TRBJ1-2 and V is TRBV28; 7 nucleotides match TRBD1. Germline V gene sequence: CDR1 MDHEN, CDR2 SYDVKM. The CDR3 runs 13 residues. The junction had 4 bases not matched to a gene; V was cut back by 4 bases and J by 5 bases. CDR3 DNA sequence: TGTGCCAGCAGTTCAGACAGGGCTTATGGCTACACCTTC. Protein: CASSSDRAYGYTF.

The CDR3 is CASSLQGANIQYF. For the CDR3, the DNA is TGTGCCAGCAGCTTACAGGGGGCTAACATTCAGTACTTC. The V call is TRBV5-4, the J call TRBJ2-4, with 9 positions matching TRBD1. CDR1 is SGHNT, CDR2 YYREEE, per germline (reference sequence). V dropped 2 bases and J dropped 7; count of bases not matched to a gene: 1. The CDR3 length is 13 residues.